This T cell receptor (beta chain) is from a study of blood T cell repertoires in COVID-19. Study summary: Acute and convalescent COVID-19 samples came from the United States, Italy and Spain. PBMCs, B-cell-depleted T cells, or T cells were the source of the cDNA or gDNA that made up the material.

Authors' processing steps: It was from reference gene primer amplification that nucleated cell counts were estimated. The repertoire was sequenced with immunoSEQ multiplex PCR; TCRdb's copy has only in-frame clones and lacks some. That table gives V, J and clone size, and the DNA gave D and trimming. The sample includes some 70,000 clones, about 90% of them seen just once. The CDR3 consists of 17 residues. Germline V gene sequence: CDR1 SGDLS, CDR2 YYNGEE. V was shortened by 0 bases and J by 3 bases, with 18 bases between the two germline ends. The sample consisted of peripheral blood. The gene calls are TRBV9 and TRBJ1-1, with D perhaps matching TRBD1 (6 bases). The clonotype was recovered from a human donor in a cohort sampled during active COVID-19. The DNA of the CDR3 is TGTGCCAGCAGCGTAGACCTCGGGGGAGGGGGTGACACTGAAGCTTTCTTT. This sequence encodes CASSVDLGGGGDTEAFF.